These T cell receptor beta chains were read from a single sample in a study of cytomegalovirus exposure and HLA in healthy donors. Profiled with immunoSEQ multiplex PCR; TCRdb holds only in-frame clones, not every one. Here the sample spans about 170,000 clones, more than 80% being singletons. The sequenced sample consisted of PBMCs. Source of these receptors: a woman under 30 in good health and CMV-seronegative. The CDR3 runs from the conserved cysteine through the conserved F or W. D genes are given only for firm matches. Rows give clone size only sometimes, using once, few, many, or a class for an expanded clone.

>TRBV12-5|TRBD1|-|TRBJ2-5
CASGLPTGQGGETQYF
TGTGCTAGTGGTTTGCCGACGGGACAGGGAGGAGAGACCCAGTACTTC
>TRBV5-1|TRBD2|-|TRBJ2-7
CASSLVREVGYEQYF
TGCGCCAGCAGCTTGGTTCGGGAGGTAGGGTACGAGCAGTACTTC
>TRBV5-5|TRBD1|-|TRBJ1-3
CASSSGGGNTIYF
TGTGCCAGCAGCTCAGGGGGCGGAAACACCATATATTTT
>TRBV7-3|-|few|TRBJ2-5
CASSATRQETQYF
TGTGCCAGCAGCGCCACACGACAAGAGACCCAGTACTTC
>TRBV4-2|-|-|TRBJ1-6
CASSQESGKNSPLHF
TGTGCCAGCAGCCAAGAGTCCGGGAAGAATTCACCCCTCCACTTT
>TRBV5-1|TRBD1|-|TRBJ1-4
CASSTGTGLNEKLFF
TGCGCCAGCAGCACGGGGACAGGCCTAAATGAAAAACTGTTTTTT
>TRBV30|TRBD1|-|TRBJ1-2
CAWSPPTGLFDGYTF
TGTGCCTGGAGCCCACCGACAGGGTTGTTCGATGGCTACACCTTC
>TRBV5-6|TRBD1|few|TRBJ1-2
CASSSGTGFYTF
TGTGCCAGCAGCTCCGGGACAGGCTTTTACACCTTC
>TRBV30|TRBD1|-|TRBJ1-6
CAWSAGQDNSPLHF
TGTGCCTGGAGTGCGGGACAGGATAATTCACCCCTCCACTTT
>TRBV25-1|TRBD2|-|TRBJ2-5
CASSEYAGGSQETQYF
TGTGCCAGCAGTGAATATGCGGGGGGCTCACAAGAGACCCAGTACTTC
>TRBV7-6|-|-|TRBJ1-2
CASSVDGDTNYGYTF
TGTGCCAGCAGCGTAGACGGGGATACTAACTATGGCTACACCTTC
>TRBV10-3|-|-|TRBJ2-1
CAISGALAGNEQFF
TGTGCCATCAGTGGGGCCTTGGCGGGGAATGAGCAGTTCTTC
>TRBV7-9|TRBD2|once|TRBJ2-1
CASSAGVDYNEQFF
TGTGCCAGCAGCGCGGGAGTGGACTACAATGAGCAGTTCTTC
>TRBV5-5|-|few|TRBJ1-4
CASSFGFREKLFF
TGTGCCAGCAGCTTCGGGTTTCGCGAAAAACTGTTTTTT
>TRBV19|-|-|TRBJ1-2
CASSDRGRGYGYTF
TGTGCCAGTAGTGATCGGGGCAGGGGCTATGGCTACACCTTC
>TRBV6-1|TRBD2|-|TRBJ2-5
CASSVERGETQYF
TGTGCCAGCAGTGTTGAGCGGGGCGAGACCCAGTACTTC
>TRBV6-1|-|-|TRBJ1-3
CASSVGLSGNTIYF
TGTGCCAGCAGCGTCGGACTCTCTGGAAACACCATATATTTT
>TRBV7-2|-|-|TRBJ2-3
CASSPQLPNTDTQYF
TGTGCCAGCAGCCCCCAACTACCGAACACAGATACGCAGTATTTT
>TRBV7-9|TRBD1|once|TRBJ2-7
CASTLGQGAREQYF
TGTGCCAGCACCCTAGGGCAGGGGGCGAGGGAGCAGTACTTC
>TRBV7-9|-|-|TRBJ2-3
CASSYGPTGTDTQYF
TGTGCCAGCAGCTATGGGCCGACGGGCACAGATACGCAGTATTTT
>TRBV23-1|-|-|TRBJ2-7
CASSPPAQGRRYEQYF
TGCGCCAGCAGTCCCCCGGCACAGGGACGAAGGTACGAGCAGTACTTC
>TRBV6-6|TRBD2|-|TRBJ2-1
CASSYSRTSGRNEQFF
TGTGCCAGCAGTTACTCGCGGACTAGCGGGAGGAATGAGCAGTTCTTC
>TRBV25-1|-|-|TRBJ2-6
CASANSGANVLTF
TGTGCCAGCGCGAACTCTGGGGCCAACGTCCTGACTTTC
>TRBV19|-|-|TRBJ2-1
CASRSQGRGSYNEQFF
TGTGCCAGTAGATCACAGGGAAGGGGCTCCTACAATGAGCAGTTCTTC
>TRBV7-9|TRBD1|once|TRBJ2-5
CASSLEQGQTETQYF
TGTGCCAGCAGCTTAGAACAGGGGCAAACGGAGACCCAGTACTTC
>TRBV2|-|-|TRBJ2-3
CASSDLLAGTTDTQYF
TGTGCCAGCAGTGATTTGCTGGCGGGGACCACAGATACGCAGTATTTT
>TRBV6-1|TRBD1|few|TRBJ2-2
CASSVPDRGVFGTGELFF
TGTGCCAGCAGTGTCCCAGACAGGGGCGTCTTTGGGACCGGGGAGCTGTTTTTT
>TRBV5-1|-|few|TRBJ1-1
CASSLWTGGAEAFF
TGCGCCAGCAGCTTGTGGACGGGGGGGGCTGAAGCTTTCTTT
>TRBV6-4|TRBD2|-|TRBJ2-1
CASSPGTSNEQFF
TGTGCCAGCAGCCCCGGGACTAGCAATGAGCAGTTCTTC
>TRBV28|-|-|TRBJ2-5
CAGSQETQYF
TGTGCCGGCAGTCAGGAGACCCAGTACTTC
>TRBV11-2|TRBD1|-|TRBJ2-1
CASSTLDRGNEQFF
TGTGCCAGCAGCACCCTCGACAGGGGCAATGAGCAGTTCTTC
>TRBV4-2|-|once|TRBJ1-4
CASSQDLGSNEKLFF
TGTGCCAGCAGCCAAGATCTAGGATCTAATGAAAAACTGTTTTTT
>TRBV19|-|-|TRBJ2-1
CASSLAPDSSHEQFF
TGTGCCAGTAGTCTCGCCCCGGACAGTTCTCATGAGCAGTTCTTC
>TRBV5-1|TRBD2|-|TRBJ2-1
CASSRLAGAYNEQFF
TGCGCCAGCAGCCGTCTAGCGGGAGCCTACAATGAGCAGTTCTTC
>TRBV5-1|TRBD2|few|TRBJ2-1
CASSLVAGVTYNEQFF
TGCGCCAGCAGCTTGGTTGCGGGAGTCACCTACAATGAGCAGTTCTTC
>TRBV18|-|-|TRBJ1-2
CASSSLGREDGYTF
TGTGCCAGCTCGTCACTGGGTCGGGAAGATGGCTACACCTTC
>TRBV5-6|TRBD1|once|TRBJ2-7
CASSLGAQGVDYEQYF
TGTGCCAGCAGCTTGGGCGCGCAGGGGGTAGACTACGAGCAGTACTTC
>TRBV7-6|TRBD2|-|TRBJ2-3
CASETSSGTQYF
TGTGCCAGCGAGACTAGCTCGGGTACGCAGTATTTT
>TRBV5-6|TRBD1|-|TRBJ1-1
CASSLTIGTGRIRGTEAFF
TGTGCCAGCAGCTTGACAATCGGGACAGGACGGATTCGGGGCACTGAAGCTTTCTTT